This is a list of T cell receptor beta chains from one sample in a study of T cell responses to AZD1222 COVID-19 vaccine. Assay used: immunoSEQ multiplex PCR; TCRdb lists only in-frame clones, some missing. Among more than 75,000 clones listed, roughly nine tenths were seen once. This specimen was peripheral blood, taken on day 0 of AZD1222 vaccination. These receptors were obtained from an adult in good health. The CDR3 runs from the conserved cysteine through the conserved F or W. Fields, in order: D gene, V gene, clone size, J gene, CDR3 protein, CDR3 DNA. The D gene is left open where the match is weak. Size is stated for part of the rows, as once, few or many counts, or as a class when the clone is expanded.

D gene: TRBD1
V gene: TRBV28
clone size: few
J gene: TRBJ1-5
CDR3 protein: CASSAGQGNQPQHF
CDR3 DNA: TGTGCCAGCAGTGCAGGACAGGGGAATCAGCCCCAGCATTTT

D gene: .
V gene: TRBV21-1
clone size: .
J gene: TRBJ1-2
CDR3 protein: CASTSTGGADGYTF
CDR3 DNA: TGTGCCAGCACAAGTACGGGGGGGGCGGATGGCTACACCTTC

D gene: TRBD2
V gene: TRBV5-1
clone size: .
J gene: TRBJ2-3
CDR3 protein: CASSLGDYPLADTQYF
CDR3 DNA: TGCGCCAGCAGCTTGGGGGACTATCCCCTCGCAGATACGCAGTATTTT

D gene: .
V gene: TRBV9
clone size: .
J gene: TRBJ2-3
CDR3 protein: CASSASHSTDTQYF
CDR3 DNA: TGTGCCAGCAGCGCCTCCCACAGCACAGATACGCAGTATTTT

D gene: TRBD2
V gene: TRBV4-2
clone size: .
J gene: TRBJ2-1
CDR3 protein: CASSQRASGRAEQFF
CDR3 DNA: TGTGCCAGCAGCCAACGGGCTAGCGGGAGGGCTGAGCAGTTCTTC

D gene: .
V gene: TRBV4-2
clone size: .
J gene: TRBJ2-3
CDR3 protein: CASSQAVAAAGWDTQYF
CDR3 DNA: TGTGCCAGCAGCCAAGCAGTAGCGGCGGCTGGCTGGGATACGCAGTATTTT

D gene: TRBD1
V gene: TRBV5-1
clone size: .
J gene: TRBJ2-2
CDR3 protein: CASSFSGTGGASGELFF
CDR3 DNA: TGCGCCAGCAGCTTCTCTGGGACAGGGGGCGCTTCCGGGGAGCTGTTTTTT

D gene: TRBD2
V gene: TRBV11-2
clone size: .
J gene: TRBJ2-7
CDR3 protein: CASSNRGGGIPYEQYF
CDR3 DNA: TGTGCCAGCAGCAACCGGGGGGGCGGGATCCCTTACGAGCAGTACTTC

D gene: .
V gene: TRBV3-1/TRBV3-2
clone size: many
J gene: TRBJ1-2
CDR3 protein: CASSQEDMRAANYGYTF
CDR3 DNA: TGTGCCAGCAGCCAAGAGGATATGAGGGCCGCTAACTATGGCTACACCTTC

D gene: TRBD1
V gene: TRBV11-2
clone size: .
J gene: TRBJ2-2
CDR3 protein: CASSSGQGGTGELFF
CDR3 DNA: TGTGCCAGCAGCTCCGGACAGGGTGGCACCGGGGAGCTGTTTTTT

D gene: TRBD2
V gene: TRBV9
clone size: .
J gene: TRBJ2-1
CDR3 protein: CASSAGTSVAGGFF
CDR3 DNA: TGTGCCAGCAGCGCAGGGACTAGCGTGGCGGGAGGGTTCTTC

D gene: TRBD2
V gene: TRBV4-2
clone size: .
J gene: TRBJ2-2
CDR3 protein: CASTPIAGAGTGELFF
CDR3 DNA: TGTGCCAGCACCCCGATAGCGGGAGCTGGCACCGGGGAGCTGTTTTTT

D gene: .
V gene: TRBV6-2/TRBV6-3
clone size: once
J gene: TRBJ2-7
CDR3 protein: CASSQSYEQYF
CDR3 DNA: TGTGCCAGCAGTCAGTCCTACGAGCAGTACTTC

D gene: TRBD2
V gene: TRBV27
clone size: .
J gene: TRBJ2-3
CDR3 protein: CASSSLIAGGAGTDTQYF
CDR3 DNA: TGTGCCAGCAGTTCCCTCATAGCGGGAGGGGCCGGGACAGATACGCAGTATTTT

D gene: TRBD1
V gene: TRBV9
clone size: .
J gene: TRBJ2-7
CDR3 protein: CASSGTGRSYEQYF
CDR3 DNA: TGTGCCAGCAGCGGGACAGGGCGATCCTACGAGCAGTACTTC

D gene: .
V gene: TRBV5-6
clone size: once
J gene: TRBJ2-6
CDR3 protein: CASSDISGANVLTF
CDR3 DNA: TGTGCCAGCAGTGATATCTCTGGGGCCAACGTCCTGACTTTC

D gene: .
V gene: TRBV24-1
clone size: .
J gene: TRBJ2-1
CDR3 protein: CATSDLWQGDEQFF
CDR3 DNA: TGTGCCACCAGTGATTTATGGCAGGGAGATGAGCAGTTCTTC

D gene: TRBD2
V gene: TRBV7-2
clone size: .
J gene: TRBJ2-5
CDR3 protein: CASSLARASGKETQYF
CDR3 DNA: TGTGCCAGCAGCTTAGCCCGGGCTAGCGGTAAAGAGACCCAGTACTTC

D gene: .
V gene: TRBV5-6
clone size: .
J gene: TRBJ2-7
CDR3 protein: CASSPGFGSRSYEQYF
CDR3 DNA: TGTGCCAGCAGCCCCGGATTCGGGAGTCGTTCCTACGAGCAGTACTTC

D gene: .
V gene: TRBV5-1
clone size: few
J gene: TRBJ2-7
CDR3 protein: CASSINRGGHYEQYF
CDR3 DNA: TGCGCCAGCAGCATTAACAGGGGAGGTCACTACGAGCAGTACTTC

D gene: TRBD2
V gene: TRBV19
clone size: once
J gene: TRBJ2-7
CDR3 protein: CASSISGRTYEQYF
CDR3 DNA: TGTGCCAGTAGTATAAGCGGGAGGACCTACGAGCAGTACTTC

D gene: .
V gene: TRBV7-9
clone size: .
J gene: TRBJ2-1
CDR3 protein: CAYTNSSSYNEQFF
CDR3 DNA: TGTGCTTACACCAATAGCTCCTCCTACAATGAGCAGTTCTTC

D gene: .
V gene: TRBV6-6
clone size: .
J gene: TRBJ1-1
CDR3 protein: CASIQAPEYTEAFF
CDR3 DNA: TGTGCCAGCATCCAGGCGCCAGAATACACTGAAGCTTTCTTT

D gene: TRBD1
V gene: TRBV4-1
clone size: .
J gene: TRBJ2-6
CDR3 protein: CASRSGQGATGANVLTF
CDR3 DNA: TGCGCCAGCAGATCGGGACAGGGGGCCACTGGGGCCAACGTCCTGACTTTC

D gene: .
V gene: TRBV4-2
clone size: .
J gene: TRBJ2-5
CDR3 protein: CASSPPGRNQETQYF
CDR3 DNA: TGTGCCAGCAGCCCCCCGGGACGGAACCAAGAGACCCAGTACTTC

D gene: .
V gene: TRBV6-1
clone size: .
J gene: TRBJ2-6
CDR3 protein: CASSARPSSGANVLTF
CDR3 DNA: TGTGCCAGCAGTGCCCGCCCGAGCTCTGGGGCCAACGTCCTGACTTTC